This T cell receptor (beta chain) was captured in a study of blood T cell repertoires in COVID-19. Profiling relied on immunoSEQ multiplex PCR, and the TCRdb table lists in-frame clones only, not all of them. The sample yields 500,000 or so clones, about 90% seen once. CDR3 size: 17 residues. In germline, CDR1 is GTSNPN, CDR2 SVGIG (reference sequence). The junction had 10 bases not matched to a gene; V was cut back by 3 bases and J by 2 bases. Input material: PBMCs or T cells enriched from blood (not recorded which). The chain couples TRBV30 to TRBJ2-2; 9 nucleotides match TRBD2. The sequence was collected from a woman aged 18-30 years who had recovered from COVID-19. The CDR3 nucleotides are TGTGCCTGGAGGTCGTTAGCGGGGGCCCTCAACACCGGGGAGCTGTTTTTT. Its translation is CAWRSLAGALNTGELFF. Together with reference TRBV30 and TRBJ2-2, the CDR3 gives the full variable domain: SQTIHQWPATLVQPVGSPLSLECTVEGTSNPNLYWYRQAAGRGLQLLFYSVGIGQISSEVPQNLSASRPQDRQFILSSKKLLLSDSGFYLCAWRSLAGALNTGELFFGEGSRLTVL.